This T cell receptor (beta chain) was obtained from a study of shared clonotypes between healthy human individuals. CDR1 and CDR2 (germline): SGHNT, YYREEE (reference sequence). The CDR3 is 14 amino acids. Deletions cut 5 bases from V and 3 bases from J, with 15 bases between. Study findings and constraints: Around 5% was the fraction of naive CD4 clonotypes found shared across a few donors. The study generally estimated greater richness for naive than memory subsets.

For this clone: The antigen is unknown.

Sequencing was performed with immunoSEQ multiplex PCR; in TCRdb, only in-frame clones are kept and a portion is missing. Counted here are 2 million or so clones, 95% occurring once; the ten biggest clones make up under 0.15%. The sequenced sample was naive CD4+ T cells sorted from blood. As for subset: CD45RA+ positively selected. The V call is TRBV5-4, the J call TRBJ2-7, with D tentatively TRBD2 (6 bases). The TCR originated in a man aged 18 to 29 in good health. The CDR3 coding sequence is TGTGCCAGCAGTGGACCCCCCGGGGGCTACGAGCAGTACTTC. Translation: CASSGPPGGYEQYF.